This TCR beta chain is drawn from a study of identical twins. The CDR3 extends over 17 amino acids. Overall study results and limits: Models underestimated out-of-frame TCR alpha sharing in monozygotic twins.

TCRdb passed the 5' RACE reads through MiXCR, listing each CDR3 protein once. The sample includes under 900,000 distinct CDR3 sequences, 15% to 20% of them seen just once. This clonotype has more than one count but fewer than ten. Its matching antigen is unknown. The same sample was also studied in work on T cells expressing NK-cell markers. In that study: The authors derived TCR beta repertoires from sorted CD3+CD56+NKG2C+, CD3+CD56+NKG2C- and CD3+CD56-NKG2C+ T cells. In a few donors, dominant clonotypes made up about 25-60.1% of CD3+CD56-NKG2C+ cells.

This TCR came from a woman under 30 in good health. Sequenced: PBMCs. V and J are TRBV12-2 and TRBJ1-1; TRBD1 reflects the table's D call only, with no check against the DNA. TRBV12-2 is an annotated pseudogene. CDR3 nucleotide sequence: TGTGCAAGTCGCTTAGCGCCGGACAGGGTCATGAACACTGAAGCTTTCTTT. The encoded protein is CASRLAPDRVMNTEAFF.